This T cell receptor beta chain was profiled in a study of identical twins. Points from the study as a whole: The study found weaker excess twin sharing in beta out-of-frame sequences. Donors were not followed over many years; analysis was cross-sectional. Reduced insertions were recorded for abundant cord blood beta clonotypes, with no such pattern in memory repertoires.

Comment on this clonotype: The antigen is undetermined.

Trimming took 2 bases from V and 10 from J; bases not matched to a gene: 7. Germline loops: CDR1 LGHDT, CDR2 YNNKEL (reference sequence). CDR3 length equals 13 residues. TCRdb processed the 5' RACE reads anew with MiXCR; each CDR3 protein has one entry. The repertoire consists of 1.5 million to 2 million distinct CDR3 sequences, with about 32% occurring once and the leading ten covering around 0.25%. The sequenced sample was cord blood. This TCR came from a newborn girl in good health. This sequence joins TRBV3-1 and TRBJ1-1, with 7 bases identical to TRBD1. CDR3 DNA: TGTGCCAGCAGCCAACAAAGGGACAGTGGAGCTTTCTTT. Its protein product is CASSQQRDSGAFF.